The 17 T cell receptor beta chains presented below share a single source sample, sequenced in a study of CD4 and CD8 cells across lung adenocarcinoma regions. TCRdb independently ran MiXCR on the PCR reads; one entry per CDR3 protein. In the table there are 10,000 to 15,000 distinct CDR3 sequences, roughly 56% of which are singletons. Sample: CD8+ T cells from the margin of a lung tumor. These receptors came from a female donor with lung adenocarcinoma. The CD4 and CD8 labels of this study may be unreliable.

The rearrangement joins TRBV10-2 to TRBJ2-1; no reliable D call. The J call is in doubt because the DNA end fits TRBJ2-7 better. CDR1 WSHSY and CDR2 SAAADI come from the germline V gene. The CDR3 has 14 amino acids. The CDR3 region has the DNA TGCGCCAGCAGTGCCCAAAGCTCCTACAATGAGCAGTACTTC. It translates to CASSAQSSYNEQYF.

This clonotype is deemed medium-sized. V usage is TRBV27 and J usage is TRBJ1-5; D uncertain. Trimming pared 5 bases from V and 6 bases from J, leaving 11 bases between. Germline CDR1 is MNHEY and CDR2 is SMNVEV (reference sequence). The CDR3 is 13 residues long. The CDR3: CASSVEGGQPQHF. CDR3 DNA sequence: TGTGCCAGCAGTGTAGAGGGAGGTCAGCCCCAGCATTTT.

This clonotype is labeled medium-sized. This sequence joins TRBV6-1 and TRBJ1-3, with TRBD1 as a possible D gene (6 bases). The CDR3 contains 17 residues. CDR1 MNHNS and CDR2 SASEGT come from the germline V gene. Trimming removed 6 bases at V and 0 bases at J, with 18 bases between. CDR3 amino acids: CASSEGWGALSGNTIYF. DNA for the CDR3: TGTGCCAGCAGCGAGGGCTGGGGGGCGCTCTCTGGAAACACCATATATTTT.

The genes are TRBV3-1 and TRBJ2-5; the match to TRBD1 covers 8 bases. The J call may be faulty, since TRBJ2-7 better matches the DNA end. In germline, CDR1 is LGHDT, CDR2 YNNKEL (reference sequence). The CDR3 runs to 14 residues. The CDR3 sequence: CASSQEGDRSEQYF. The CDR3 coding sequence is TGTGCCAGCAGCCAAGAGGGGGACAGGAGCGAGCAGTACTTC.

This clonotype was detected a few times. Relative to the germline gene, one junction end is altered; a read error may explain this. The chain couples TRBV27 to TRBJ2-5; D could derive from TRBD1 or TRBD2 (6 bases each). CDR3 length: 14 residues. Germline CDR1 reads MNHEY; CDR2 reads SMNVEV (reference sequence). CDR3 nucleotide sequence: TGTGCGGGCAGTGGGGGCGGGGTCAAAGATACCCAGTACTTC. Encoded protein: CAGSGGGVKDTQYF.

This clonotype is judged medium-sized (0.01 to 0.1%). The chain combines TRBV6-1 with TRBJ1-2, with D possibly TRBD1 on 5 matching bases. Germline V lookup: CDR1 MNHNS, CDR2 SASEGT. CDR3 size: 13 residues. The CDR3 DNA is TGTGCTACTAAATTGGGCGGGGACCTGGGCTACACCTTC. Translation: CATKLGGDLGYTF.

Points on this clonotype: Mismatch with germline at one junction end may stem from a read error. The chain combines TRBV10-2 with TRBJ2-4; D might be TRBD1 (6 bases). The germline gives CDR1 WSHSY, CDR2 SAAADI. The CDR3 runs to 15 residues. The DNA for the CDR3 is TGCGCCAGCAGAGAGGGGCTGGGGGCCAAAAACATGCAGTACTTC. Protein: CASREGLGAKNMQYF.

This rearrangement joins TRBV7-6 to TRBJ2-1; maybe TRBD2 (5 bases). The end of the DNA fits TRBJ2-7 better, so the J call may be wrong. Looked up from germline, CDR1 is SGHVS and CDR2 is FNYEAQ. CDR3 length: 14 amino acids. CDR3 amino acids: CASSSQPRGNEQYF. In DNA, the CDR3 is TGTGCCAGCAGCTCCCAGCCCCGGGGAAACGAGCAGTACTTC.

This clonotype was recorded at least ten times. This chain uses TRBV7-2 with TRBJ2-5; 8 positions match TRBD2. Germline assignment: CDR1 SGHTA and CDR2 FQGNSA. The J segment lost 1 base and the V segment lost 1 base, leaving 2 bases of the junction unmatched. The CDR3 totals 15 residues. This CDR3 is CASSLGGGLQETQYF. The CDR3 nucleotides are TGTGCCAGCAGCTTAGGCGGGGGGCTCCAAGAGACCCAGTACTTC.

The CDR3 DNA follows: TGTGCCAGCAGTCCTACCGGGCACTCAGCCAAAGATACGCAGTATTTT. Amino acid sequence: CASSPTGHSAKDTQYF. The gene calls are TRBV6-1 and TRBJ2-3; D is unclear. Trimming removed 5 bases at V and 5 bases at J, with 20 bases between. CDR3 size: 16 residues. Germline assignment: CDR1 MNHNS and CDR2 SASEGT.

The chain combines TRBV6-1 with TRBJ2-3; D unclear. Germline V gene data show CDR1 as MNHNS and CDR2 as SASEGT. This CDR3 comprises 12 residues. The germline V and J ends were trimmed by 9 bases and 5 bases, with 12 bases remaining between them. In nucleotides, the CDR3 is TGTGCCAGGCGTGAAGCCAAAGATACGCAGTATTTT. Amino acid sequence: CARREAKDTQYF.

CDR3 residues: CASSYVESSYNEQFF. CDR3 DNA: TGTGCCAGCAGTTACGTTGAGAGCTCCTACAATGAGCAGTTCTTC. The chain uses TRBV6-5 and TRBJ2-1; D is ambiguous. V was clipped by 2 bases and J by 0 bases, with 8 bases between them. The CDR3 has 15 residues. The germline V gene encodes CDR1 MNHEY and CDR2 SVGAGI.

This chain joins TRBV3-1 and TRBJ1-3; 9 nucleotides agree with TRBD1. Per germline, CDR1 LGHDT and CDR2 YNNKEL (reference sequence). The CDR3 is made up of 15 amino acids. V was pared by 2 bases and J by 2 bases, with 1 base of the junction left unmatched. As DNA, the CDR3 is TGTGCCAGCAGCCAAAGGACAGGGGCTGGAAACACCATATATTTT. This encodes CASSQRTGAGNTIYF.

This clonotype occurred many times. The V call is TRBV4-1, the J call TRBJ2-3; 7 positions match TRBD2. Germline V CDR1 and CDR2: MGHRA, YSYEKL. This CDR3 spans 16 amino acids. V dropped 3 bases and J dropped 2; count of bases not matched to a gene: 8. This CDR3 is CASSHRASGITDTQYF. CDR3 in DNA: TGCGCCAGCAGCCACCGGGCTAGCGGAATCACAGATACGCAGTATTTT.

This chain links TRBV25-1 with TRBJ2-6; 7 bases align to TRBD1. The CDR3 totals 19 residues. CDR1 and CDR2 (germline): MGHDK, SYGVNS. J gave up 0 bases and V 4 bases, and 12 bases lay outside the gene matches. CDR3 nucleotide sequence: TGTGCCAGCAGTGGGGCGGCCCAGGGGGTAGGCTCTGGGGCCAACGTCCTGACTTTC. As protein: CASSGAAQGVGSGANVLTF.

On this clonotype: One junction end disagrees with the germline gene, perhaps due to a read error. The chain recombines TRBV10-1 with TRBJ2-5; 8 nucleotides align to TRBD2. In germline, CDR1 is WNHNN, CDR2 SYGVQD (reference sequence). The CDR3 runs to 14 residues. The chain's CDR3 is CAGSGGRGEGFQYF. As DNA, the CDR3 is TGCGCCGGCAGCGGGGGCCGTGGCGAAGGGTTCCAGTACTTC.

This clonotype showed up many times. CDR3 residues: CASSHSGQGENNEQFF. In nucleotides, the CDR3 is TGCGCCAGCAGCCACTCGGGACAGGGAGAAAACAATGAGCAGTTCTTC. The rearrangement joins TRBV4-1 to TRBJ2-1; the match to TRBD1 covers 9 bases. J gave up 5 bases and V 3 bases, and 8 bases lay outside the gene matches. This CDR3 has 16 amino acids. Germline lookup yields CDR1 MGHRA and CDR2 YSYEKL.